This record concerns one TCR beta chain sequence. Antigen: not known. Sequenced by immunoSEQ multiplex PCR; TCRdb stores in-frame clones only, minus some. The data show 45,000 to 55,000 clones, 80% to 90% seen once. The entry originates in a study of radiotherapy plus CTLA-4 blockade in lung cancer. Receiving focal radiation plus CTLA-4 blockade with ipilimumab were patients who had chemo-refractory metastatic non-small-cell lung cancer. Study-level results: In blood, after radiotherapy plus ipilimumab, tumor-derived TCR clones expanded.

The sequences come from peripheral blood, collected from a patient treated with radiotherapy plus ipilimumab. The sequence was collected from a human donor with non-small cell lung cancer that progressed on radiotherapy plus ipilimumab. Some clones in this sample may be carry-over from other donors' samples.

CDR3 sequence (DNA): TGTGCCATCAGTGACCACAGGACGGTTTTGAACACTGAAGCTTTCTTT. It codes for CAISDHRTVLNTEAFF. The chain has TRBV10-3 and TRBJ1-1, with a tentative D call TRBD1 (5 bases). Trimming removed 3 bases at V and 0 bases at J, with 14 bases between. Per the germline V gene, CDR1 is ENHRY and CDR2 is SYGVKD. The CDR3 length is 16 residues.